Below, 4 T cell receptor beta chains from the same sample are listed, as sequenced in a study of blood T cell repertoires in COVID-19. Sequenced by immunoSEQ multiplex PCR; TCRdb stores in-frame clones only, minus some. This sample yields 70,000 to 95,000 clones, of which 91% are seen a single time; approximately 2.8% belongs to the top ten. What was sequenced was peripheral blood. These receptors all stem from a man between 45 and 60 years old with COVID-19, enrolled during active disease.

The chain uses TRBV20-1 and TRBJ2-1, with TRBD1 identical over 11 bases. Per the germline V gene, CDR1 is DFQATT and CDR2 is SNEGSKA (reference sequence). The V gene end was trimmed by 3 bases and the J gene end by 1 base; junction bases not matched to a gene: 17. This CDR3 has 20 amino acids. Here the CDR3 DNA reads TGCAGTGCTAGTCCCCGTCCCGGGACAGGGGGAATGCGTTCCTACAATGAGCAGTTCTTC. Encoded protein: CSASPRPGTGGMRSYNEQFF.

The genes are TRBV13 and TRBJ2-5; 10 positions match TRBD2. The junction had 6 bases not matched to a gene; V was cut back by 5 bases and J by 6 bases. This CDR3 has 14 residues. The germline V gene has CDR1 PRHDT and CDR2 FYEKMQ (reference sequence). CDR3 amino acids: CASSQRTSGKTQYF. CDR3 coding DNA: TGTGCCAGCAGCCAAAGGACTAGCGGAAAGACCCAGTACTTC.

The chain is built from TRBV11-2 and TRBJ2-7; 9 positions match TRBD1. The CDR3 contains 14 residues. With V trimmed by 0 bases and J by 5 bases, 2 bases remained unmatched. Germline CDR1 is SGHAT and CDR2 is FQNNGV. The CDR3 nucleotides read TGTGCCAGCAGCTTAGACGGGACAGGGAACGAGCAGTACGTC. Protein sequence: CASSLDGTGNEQYV.

J is TRBJ2-3 and V is TRBV6-4; 9 bases align to TRBD2. The CDR3 spans 16 residues. V lost 0 bases, J lost 2 bases, and 3 bases stayed unmatched. In germline, CDR1 is MRHNA, CDR2 SNTAGT. CDR3 sequence (DNA): TGTGCCAGCAGTGACTCGGCGGGAGGGCCCACAGATACGCAGTATTTT. It yields the protein CASSDSAGGPTDTQYF.